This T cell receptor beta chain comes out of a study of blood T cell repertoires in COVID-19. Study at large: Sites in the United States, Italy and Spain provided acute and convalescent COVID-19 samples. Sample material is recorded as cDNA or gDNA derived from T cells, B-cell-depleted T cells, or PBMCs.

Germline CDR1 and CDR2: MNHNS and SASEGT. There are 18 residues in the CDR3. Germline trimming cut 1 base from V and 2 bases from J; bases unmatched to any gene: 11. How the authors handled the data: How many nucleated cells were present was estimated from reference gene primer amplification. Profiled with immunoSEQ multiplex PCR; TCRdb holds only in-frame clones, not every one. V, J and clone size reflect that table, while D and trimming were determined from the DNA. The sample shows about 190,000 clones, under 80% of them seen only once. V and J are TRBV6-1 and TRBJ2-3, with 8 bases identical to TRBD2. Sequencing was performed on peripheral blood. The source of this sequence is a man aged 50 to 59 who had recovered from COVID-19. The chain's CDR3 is CASSEGMGIAGPTDTQYF. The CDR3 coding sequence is TGTGCCAGCAGTGAAGGAATGGGTATAGCGGGACCCACAGATACGCAGTATTTT.